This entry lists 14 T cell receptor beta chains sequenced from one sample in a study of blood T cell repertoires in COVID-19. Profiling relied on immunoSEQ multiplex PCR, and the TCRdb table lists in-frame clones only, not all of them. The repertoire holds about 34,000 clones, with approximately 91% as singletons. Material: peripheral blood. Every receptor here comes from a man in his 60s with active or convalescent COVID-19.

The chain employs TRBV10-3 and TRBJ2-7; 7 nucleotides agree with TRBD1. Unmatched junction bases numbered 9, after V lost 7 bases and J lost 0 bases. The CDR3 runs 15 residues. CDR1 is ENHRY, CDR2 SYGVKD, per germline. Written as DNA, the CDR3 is TGTGCCATCATGGACCGGGACAGATTCTCCTACGAGCAGTACTTC. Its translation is CAIMDRDRFSYEQYF.

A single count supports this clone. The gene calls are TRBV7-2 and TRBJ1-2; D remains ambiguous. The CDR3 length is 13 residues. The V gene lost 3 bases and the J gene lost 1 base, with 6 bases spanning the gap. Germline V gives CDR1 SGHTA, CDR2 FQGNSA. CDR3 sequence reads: CASSLTLNYGYTF. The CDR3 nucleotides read TGTGCCAGCAGCTTGACACTTAACTATGGCTACACCTTC.

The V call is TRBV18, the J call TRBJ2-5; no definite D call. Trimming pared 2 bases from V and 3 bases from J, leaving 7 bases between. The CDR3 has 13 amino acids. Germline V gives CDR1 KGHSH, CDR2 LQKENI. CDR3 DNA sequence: TGTGCCAGCTCACCAGGGCCGAAAGAGACCCAGTACTTC. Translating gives CASSPGPKETQYF.

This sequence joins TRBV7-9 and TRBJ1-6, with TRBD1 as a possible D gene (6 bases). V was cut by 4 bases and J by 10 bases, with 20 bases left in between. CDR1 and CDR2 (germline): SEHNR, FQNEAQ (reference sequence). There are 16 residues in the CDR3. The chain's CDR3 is CASSSYSTTGNSPLHF. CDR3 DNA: TGTGCCAGCAGCTCTTACTCAACAACAGGGAACTCACCCCTCCACTTT.

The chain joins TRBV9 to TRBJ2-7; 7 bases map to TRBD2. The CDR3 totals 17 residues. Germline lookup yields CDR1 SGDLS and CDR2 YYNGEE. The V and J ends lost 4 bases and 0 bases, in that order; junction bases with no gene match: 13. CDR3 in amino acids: CASSPQNSGGGSYEQYF. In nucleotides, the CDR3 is TGTGCCAGCAGCCCGCAGAATTCCGGCGGGGGCTCCTACGAGCAGTACTTC.

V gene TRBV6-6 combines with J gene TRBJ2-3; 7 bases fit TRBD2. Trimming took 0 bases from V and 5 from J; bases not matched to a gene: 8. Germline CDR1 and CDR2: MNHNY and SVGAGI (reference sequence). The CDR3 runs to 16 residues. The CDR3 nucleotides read TGTGCCAGCAGTTACTCCGTCTTGGGAGGGATAGATACGCAGTATTTT. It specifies CASSYSVLGGIDTQYF.

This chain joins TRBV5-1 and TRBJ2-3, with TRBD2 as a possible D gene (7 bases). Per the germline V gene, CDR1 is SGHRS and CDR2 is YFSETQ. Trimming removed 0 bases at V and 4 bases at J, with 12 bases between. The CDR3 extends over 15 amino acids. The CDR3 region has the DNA TGCGCCAGCAGCTTGGCTGGGGGGGCAGCAGATACGCAGTATTTT. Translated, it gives CASSLAGGAADTQYF.

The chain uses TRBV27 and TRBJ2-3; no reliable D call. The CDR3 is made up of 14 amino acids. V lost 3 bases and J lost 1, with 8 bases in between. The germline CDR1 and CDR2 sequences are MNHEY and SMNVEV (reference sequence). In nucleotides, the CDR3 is TGTGCCAGCAGTTTCCTCCGGGGCACAGATACGCAGTATTTT. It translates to CASSFLRGTDTQYF.

CDR3 amino acids: CASSFSSGGQYF. CDR3 bases: TGTGCCAGCAGCTTTTCATCCGGCGGGCAGTACTTC. The chain employs TRBV7-6 and TRBJ2-7; D unresolved. Trimming took off 3 bases at V and 9 bases at J, with 12 bases between the two ends. Per the germline V gene, CDR1 is SGHVS and CDR2 is FNYEAQ. The length of the CDR3 is 12 residues. The whole variable domain, remainder taken from reference TRBV7-6 and TRBJ2-7, is GAGVSQSPRYKVTKRGQDVALRCDPISGHVSLYWYRQALGQGPEFLTYFNYEAQQDKSGLPNDRFSAERPEGSISTLTIQRTEQRDSAMYRCASSFSSGGQYFGPGTRLTVT.

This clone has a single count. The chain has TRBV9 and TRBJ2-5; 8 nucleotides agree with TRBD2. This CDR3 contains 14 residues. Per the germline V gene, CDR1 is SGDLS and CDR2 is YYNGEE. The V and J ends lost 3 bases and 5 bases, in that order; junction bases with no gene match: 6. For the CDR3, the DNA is TGTGCCAGCAGCGCCGGGACTAGAAGCGAGACCCAGTACTTC. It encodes CASSAGTRSETQYF.

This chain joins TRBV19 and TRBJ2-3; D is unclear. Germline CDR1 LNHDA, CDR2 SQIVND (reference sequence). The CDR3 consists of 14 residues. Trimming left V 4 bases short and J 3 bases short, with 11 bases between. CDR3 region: CASSTSPSTDTQYF. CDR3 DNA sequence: TGTGCCAGTAGTACCTCTCCTAGTACAGATACGCAGTATTTT.

CDR3 loop: CATSDSRGGPWDTQYF. The CDR3 DNA is TGTGCCACCAGTGATTCCAGAGGGGGTCCCTGGGATACGCAGTATTTT. V and J are TRBV24-1 and TRBJ2-3; weak D call: TRBD1 (6 bases). Germline V gene data show CDR1 as KGHDR and CDR2 as SFDVKD. This CDR3 has 16 amino acids. V was shortened by 2 bases and J by 6 bases, with 17 bases between the two germline ends.

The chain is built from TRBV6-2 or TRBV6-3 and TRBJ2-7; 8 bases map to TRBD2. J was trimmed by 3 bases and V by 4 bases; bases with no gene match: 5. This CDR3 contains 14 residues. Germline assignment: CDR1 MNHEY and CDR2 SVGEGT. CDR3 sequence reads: CASSWTSRVYEQYF. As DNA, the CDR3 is TGTGCCAGCAGTTGGACTAGCCGAGTCTACGAGCAGTACTTC.

The CDR3 DNA is TGCGCCAGCAGACATTTAGGAAGAGGGGGCACTGAAGCTTTCTTT. Residues: CASRHLGRGGTEAFF. This chain links TRBV4-1 with TRBJ1-1; possibly TRBD1 for D (6 bases). V lost 6 bases, J lost 4 bases, and 18 bases lay in between. This CDR3 is 15 amino acids long. CDR1 is MGHRA and CDR2 is YSYEKL in the germline V gene.